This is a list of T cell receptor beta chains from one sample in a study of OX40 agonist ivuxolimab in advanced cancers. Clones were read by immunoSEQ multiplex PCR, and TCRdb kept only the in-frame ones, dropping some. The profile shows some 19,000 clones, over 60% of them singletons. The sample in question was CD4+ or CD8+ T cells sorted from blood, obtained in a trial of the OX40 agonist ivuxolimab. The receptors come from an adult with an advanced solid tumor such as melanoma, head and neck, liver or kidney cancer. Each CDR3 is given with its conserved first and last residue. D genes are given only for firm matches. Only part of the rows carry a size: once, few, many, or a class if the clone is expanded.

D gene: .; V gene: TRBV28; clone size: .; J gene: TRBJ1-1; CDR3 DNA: TGTGCCAGCAGTTTAGAGGGTTTGAACACTGAAGCTTTCTTT; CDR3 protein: CASSLEGLNTEAFF
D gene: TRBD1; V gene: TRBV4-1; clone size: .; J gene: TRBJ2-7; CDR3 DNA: TGCGCCAGCAGCCTTGGAACAGACAGGGGTTACGAGCAGTACTTC; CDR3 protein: CASSLGTDRGYEQYF
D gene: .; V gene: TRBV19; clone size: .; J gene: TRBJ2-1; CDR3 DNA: TGTGCCAGTAGTATAGTCGGCGGGGGCGCCTACAATGAGCAGTTCTTC; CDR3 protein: CASSIVGGGAYNEQFF
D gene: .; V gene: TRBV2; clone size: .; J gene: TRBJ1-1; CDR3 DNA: TGTGCCACATGGGGTGGCGTGGGAGCTTTCTTT; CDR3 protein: CATWGGVGAFF
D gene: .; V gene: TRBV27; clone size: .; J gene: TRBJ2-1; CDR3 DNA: TGTGCCAGCAGTTTTGGCAAATACAATGAGCAGTTCTTC; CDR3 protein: CASSFGKYNEQFF
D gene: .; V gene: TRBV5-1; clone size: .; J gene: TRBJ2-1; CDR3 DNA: TGCGCCAGCAGCTTGGACCTAGGATCACTCAATGAGCAGTTCTTC; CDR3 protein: CASSLDLGSLNEQFF
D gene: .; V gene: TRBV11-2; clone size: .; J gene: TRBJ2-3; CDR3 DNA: TGTGCCAGCAGCCTGGACACCTGGGGAACAGATACGCAGTATTTT; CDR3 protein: CASSLDTWGTDTQYF
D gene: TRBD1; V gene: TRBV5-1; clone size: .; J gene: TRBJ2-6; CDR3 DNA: TGCGCCAGCAGCCCAAAGGGACAGGGGGGCTCTGGGGCCAACGTCCTGACTTTC; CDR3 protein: CASSPKGQGGSGANVLTF
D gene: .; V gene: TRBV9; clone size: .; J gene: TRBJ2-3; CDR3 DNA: TGTGCCAGCAGCGGGCTAGTAGGAGCCCCAGATACGCAGTATTTT; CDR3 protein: CASSGLVGAPDTQYF
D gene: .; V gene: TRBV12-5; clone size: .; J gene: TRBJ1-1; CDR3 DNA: TGTGCTAGTGGTTTGGGCGAGGGATTCGCAACGAACACTGAAGCTTTCTTT; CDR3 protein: CASGLGEGFATNTEAFF
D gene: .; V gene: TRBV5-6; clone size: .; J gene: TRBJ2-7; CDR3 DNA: TGTGCCAGCAGCTTGCCTAGCTCCTACGAGCAGTACTTC; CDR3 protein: CASSLPSSYEQYF
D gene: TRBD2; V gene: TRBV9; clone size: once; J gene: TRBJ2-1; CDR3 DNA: TGTGCCAGCAGCCCAAGCGGGGACAATGAGCAGTTCTTC; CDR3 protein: CASSPSGDNEQFF
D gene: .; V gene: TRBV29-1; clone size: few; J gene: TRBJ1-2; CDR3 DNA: TGCAGCGGGGTGCGAGCGTCTGGCTACACCTTC; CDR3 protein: CSGVRASGYTF
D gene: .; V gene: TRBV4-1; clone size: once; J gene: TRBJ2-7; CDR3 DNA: TGCGCCAGCAGCCAAGAAGGTCTCGACGAGCAGTACTTC; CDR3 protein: CASSQEGLDEQYF
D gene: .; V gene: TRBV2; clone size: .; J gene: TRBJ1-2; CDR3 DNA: TGTGCCAGCAGTAGATCGAGAGGCGGGCAATATGGCTACACCTTC; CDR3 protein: CASSRSRGGQYGYTF
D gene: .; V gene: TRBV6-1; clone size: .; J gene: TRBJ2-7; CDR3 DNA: TGTGCCAGCGAGGGAGACAGCTACGAGCAGTACTTC; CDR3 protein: CASEGDSYEQYF
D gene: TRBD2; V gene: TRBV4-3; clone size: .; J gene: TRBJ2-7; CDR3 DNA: TGCGCCAGCAGCCAAGATGGGGGGGGTTTCTACGAGCAGTACTTC; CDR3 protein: CASSQDGGGFYEQYF
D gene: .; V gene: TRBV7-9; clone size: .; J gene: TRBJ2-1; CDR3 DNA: TGTGCCAGCAGCCCCACGAATGAGCAGTTCTTC; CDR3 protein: CASSPTNEQFF
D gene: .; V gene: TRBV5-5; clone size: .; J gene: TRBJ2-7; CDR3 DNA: TGTGCCAGCAGCTTGATAAGGGTGGCCTACGAGCAGTACTTC; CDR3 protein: CASSLIRVAYEQYF
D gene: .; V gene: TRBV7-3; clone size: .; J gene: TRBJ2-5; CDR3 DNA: TGTGCCAGCAGCTTGGGAGGGGGGGCCCAAGAGACCCAGTACTTC; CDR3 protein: CASSLGGGAQETQYF
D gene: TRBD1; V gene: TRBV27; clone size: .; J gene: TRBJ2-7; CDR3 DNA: TGTGCCAGCGGACAGACAGGGGGTGGACACGAGCAGTACTTC; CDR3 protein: CASGQTGGGHEQYF
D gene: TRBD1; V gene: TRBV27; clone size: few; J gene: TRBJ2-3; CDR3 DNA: TGTGCCGGGTTGTTTAGACAGGGGGCTGTTAATACGCAGTATTTT; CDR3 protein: CAGLFRQGAVNTQYF
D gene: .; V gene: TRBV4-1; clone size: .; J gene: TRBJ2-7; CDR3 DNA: TGCGCCAGCAGCCAAGACCCTAGGTTCTACGAGCAGTACTTC; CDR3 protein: CASSQDPRFYEQYF
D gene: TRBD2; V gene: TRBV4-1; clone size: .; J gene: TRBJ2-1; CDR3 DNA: TGCGCTAGCCAAGGGACTAGCAACTACAATGAGCAGTTCTTC; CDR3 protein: CASQGTSNYNEQFF
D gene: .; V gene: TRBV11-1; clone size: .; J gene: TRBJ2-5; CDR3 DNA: TGTGCCAGCAGCTTAGGGACTAACCAAGAGACCCAGTACTTC; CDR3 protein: CASSLGTNQETQYF
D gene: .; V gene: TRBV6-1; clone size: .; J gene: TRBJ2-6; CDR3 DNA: TGTGCCAGCAGTGAACGGGCGGTTCGCTCTGGGGCCAACGTCCTGACTTTC; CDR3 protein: CASSERAVRSGANVLTF
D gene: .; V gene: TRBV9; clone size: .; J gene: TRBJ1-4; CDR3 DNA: TGTGCCAGCAGCGTAGCCCTGTCAGAGGGGGAAAAACTGTTTTTT; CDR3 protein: CASSVALSEGEKLFF
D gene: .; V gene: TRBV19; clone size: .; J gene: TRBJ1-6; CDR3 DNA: TGTGCCAGTAGTATGGAAACAATATTTCCCAATTCACCCCTCCACTTT; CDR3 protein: CASSMETIFPNSPLHF
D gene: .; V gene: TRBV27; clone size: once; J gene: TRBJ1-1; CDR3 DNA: TGTGCCAGCAGTTTTGGTCAGGGCCTTAACACTGAAGCTTTCTTT; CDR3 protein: CASSFGQGLNTEAFF
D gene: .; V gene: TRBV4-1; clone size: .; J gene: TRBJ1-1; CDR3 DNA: TGCGCCAGCAGCCAAGAGGGGGGGCGGAACACTGAAGCTTTCTTT; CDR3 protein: CASSQEGGRNTEAFF
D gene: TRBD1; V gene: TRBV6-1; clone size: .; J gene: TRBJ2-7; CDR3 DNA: TGTGCCAGCAGTGAAGGTAGGGGGCGTATGTACGAGCAGTACTTC; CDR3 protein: CASSEGRGRMYEQYF
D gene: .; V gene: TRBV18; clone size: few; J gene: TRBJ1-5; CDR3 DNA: TGTGCCAGCTCACCGAAAAACCTTGCGGGCGGAATTCAGCCCCAGCATTTT; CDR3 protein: CASSPKNLAGGIQPQHF
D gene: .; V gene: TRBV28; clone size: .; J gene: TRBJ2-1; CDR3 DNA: TGTGCCAGCAGTGCTGACAGAAGCTCCTACAATGAGCAGTTCTTC; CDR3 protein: CASSADRSSYNEQFF
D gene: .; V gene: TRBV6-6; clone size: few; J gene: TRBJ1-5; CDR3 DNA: TGTGCCAGCAGTCCGGAGTTATATAGCAATCAGCCCCAGCATTTT; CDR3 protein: CASSPELYSNQPQHF
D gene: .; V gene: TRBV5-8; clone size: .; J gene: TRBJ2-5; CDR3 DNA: TGTGCCAGCAGCTTGGTAAGCCTAGAAAACCAAGAGACCCAGTACTTC; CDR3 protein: CASSLVSLENQETQYF
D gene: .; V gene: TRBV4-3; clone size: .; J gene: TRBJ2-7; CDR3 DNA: TGCGCCAGCAGCCAAGATGAGGCAGGGGTGGTTTACGAGCAGTACTTC; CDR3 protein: CASSQDEAGVVYEQYF
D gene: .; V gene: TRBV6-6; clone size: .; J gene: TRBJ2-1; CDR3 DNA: TGTGCCAGCACCCAGGGGGGGGATGAGCAGTTCTTC; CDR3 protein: CASTQGGDEQFF
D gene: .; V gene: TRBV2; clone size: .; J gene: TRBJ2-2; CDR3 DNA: TGTGCCAGCAGCGCGGGTGGGGGGATGAGTGCCGGGGAGCTGTTTTTT; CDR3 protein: CASSAGGGMSAGELFF
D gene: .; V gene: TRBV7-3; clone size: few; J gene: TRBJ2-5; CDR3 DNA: TGTGCCAGCAGCTTTTTGGGTTTCCTTGGGGAGACCCAGTACTTC; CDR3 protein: CASSFLGFLGETQYF
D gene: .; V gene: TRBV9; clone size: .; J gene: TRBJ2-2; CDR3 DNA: TGTGCCAGCAGCGGACGATGGACCGGGGAGCTGTTTTTT; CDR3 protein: CASSGRWTGELFF
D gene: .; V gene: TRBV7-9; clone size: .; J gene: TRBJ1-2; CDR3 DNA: TGTGCCAGCAGCACAATTCAGAGAGCCTATGGCTACACCTTC; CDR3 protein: CASSTIQRAYGYTF
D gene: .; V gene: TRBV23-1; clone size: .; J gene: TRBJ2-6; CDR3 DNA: TGCGCCAGCAGTCAATCGGGCAGCCGAAACTCTGGGGCCAACGTCCTGACTTTC; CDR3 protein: CASSQSGSRNSGANVLTF
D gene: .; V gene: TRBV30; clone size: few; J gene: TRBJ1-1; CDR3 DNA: TGTGCCTGGAGTCTCACTGAAGCTTTCTTT; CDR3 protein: CAWSLTEAFF
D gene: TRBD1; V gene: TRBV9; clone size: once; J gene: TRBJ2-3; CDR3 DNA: TGTGCCAGCAGCGTAAATTCCCAGGGGGGCACAGATACGCAGTATTTT; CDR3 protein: CASSVNSQGGTDTQYF
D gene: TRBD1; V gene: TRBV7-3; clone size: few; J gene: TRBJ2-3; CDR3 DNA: TGTGCCAGCAGCCTCTTACAGGGGGATACGCAGTATTTT; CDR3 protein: CASSLLQGDTQYF
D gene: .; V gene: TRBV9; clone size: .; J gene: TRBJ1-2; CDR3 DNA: TGTGCCAGCAGCGTAGTAGGCGGGGGCCTCCATAACTATGGCTACACCTTC; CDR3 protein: CASSVVGGGLHNYGYTF
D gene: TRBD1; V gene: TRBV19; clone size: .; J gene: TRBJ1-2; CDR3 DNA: TGTGCTGCGGGACAGGGAGGTTTAAGCTACACCTTC; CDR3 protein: CAAGQGGLSYTF
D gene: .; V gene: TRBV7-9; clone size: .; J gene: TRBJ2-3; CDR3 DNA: TGTGCCAGCAGCTTAGGCCACGGCGGGGTAAACACAGATACGCAGTATTTT; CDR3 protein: CASSLGHGGVNTDTQYF
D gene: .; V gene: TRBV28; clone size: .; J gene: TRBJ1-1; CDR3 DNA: TGTGCCAGCAGTTTGTTTGGGGACATGAACACTGAAGCTTTCTTT; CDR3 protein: CASSLFGDMNTEAFF
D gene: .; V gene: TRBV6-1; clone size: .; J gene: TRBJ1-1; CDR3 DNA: TGTGCCAGCAGTTTCTCAGGTCCTGAAGCTTTCTTT; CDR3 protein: CASSFSGPEAFF
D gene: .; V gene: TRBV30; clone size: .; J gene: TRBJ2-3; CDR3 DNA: TGTGCCTGGAGTGTAGGGGCGGCCAGCGCAGATACGCAGTATTTT; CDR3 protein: CAWSVGAASADTQYF